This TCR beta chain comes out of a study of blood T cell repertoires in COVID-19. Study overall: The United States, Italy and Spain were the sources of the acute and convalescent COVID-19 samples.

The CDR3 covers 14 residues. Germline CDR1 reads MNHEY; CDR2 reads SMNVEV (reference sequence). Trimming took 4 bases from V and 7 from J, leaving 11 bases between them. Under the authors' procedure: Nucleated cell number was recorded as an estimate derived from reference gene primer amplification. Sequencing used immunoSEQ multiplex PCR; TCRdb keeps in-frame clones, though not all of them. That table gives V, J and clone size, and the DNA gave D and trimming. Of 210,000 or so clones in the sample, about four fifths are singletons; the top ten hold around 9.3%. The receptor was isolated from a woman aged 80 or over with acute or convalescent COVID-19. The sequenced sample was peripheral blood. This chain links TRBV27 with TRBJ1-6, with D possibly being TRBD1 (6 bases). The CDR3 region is CASSYRDGNSPLHF. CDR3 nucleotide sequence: TGTGCCAGCAGTTACAGGGACGGGAATTCACCCCTCCACTTT.